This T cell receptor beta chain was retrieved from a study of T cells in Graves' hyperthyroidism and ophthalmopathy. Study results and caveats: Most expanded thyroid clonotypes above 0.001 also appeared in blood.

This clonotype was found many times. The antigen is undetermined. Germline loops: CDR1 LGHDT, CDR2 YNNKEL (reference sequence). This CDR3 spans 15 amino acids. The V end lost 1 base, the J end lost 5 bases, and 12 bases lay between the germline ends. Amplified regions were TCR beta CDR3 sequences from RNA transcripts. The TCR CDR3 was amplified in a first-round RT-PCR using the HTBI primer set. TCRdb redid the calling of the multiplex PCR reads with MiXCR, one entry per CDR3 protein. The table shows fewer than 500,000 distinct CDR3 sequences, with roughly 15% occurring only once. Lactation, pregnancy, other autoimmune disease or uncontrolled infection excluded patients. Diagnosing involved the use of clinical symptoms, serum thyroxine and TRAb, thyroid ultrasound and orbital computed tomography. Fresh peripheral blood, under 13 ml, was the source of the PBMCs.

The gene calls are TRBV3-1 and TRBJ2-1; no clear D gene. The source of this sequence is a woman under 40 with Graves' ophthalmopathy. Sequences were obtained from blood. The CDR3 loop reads CASSQVLWVDNEQFF. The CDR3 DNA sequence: TGTGCCAGCAGCCAAGTCCTGTGGGTCGACAATGAGCAGTTCTTC.